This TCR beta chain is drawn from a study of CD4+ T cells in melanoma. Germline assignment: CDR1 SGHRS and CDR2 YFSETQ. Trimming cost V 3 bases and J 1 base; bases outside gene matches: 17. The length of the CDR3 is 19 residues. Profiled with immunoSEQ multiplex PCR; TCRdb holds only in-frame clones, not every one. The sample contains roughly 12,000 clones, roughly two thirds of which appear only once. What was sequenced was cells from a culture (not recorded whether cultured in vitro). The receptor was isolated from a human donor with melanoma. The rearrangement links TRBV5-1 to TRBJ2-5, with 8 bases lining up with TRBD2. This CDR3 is CASSSGWRGEFIVQETQYF. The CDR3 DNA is TGCGCCAGCAGCTCCGGTTGGCGGGGGGAGTTTATAGTCCAAGAGACCCAGTACTTC. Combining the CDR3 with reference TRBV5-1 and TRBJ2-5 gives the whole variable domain KAGVTQTPRYLIKTRGQQVTLSCSPISGHRSVSWYQQTPGQGLQFLFEYFSETQRNKGNFPGRFSGRQFSNSRSEMNVSTLELGDSALYLCASSSGWRGEFIVQETQYFGPGTRLLVL.